A selection of T cell receptor beta chains follows, all from one sample in a study of cytomegalovirus exposure and HLA in healthy donors. Here immunoSEQ multiplex PCR was the method, and the copy in TCRdb shows in-frame clones only, minus some. The data show under 150,000 clones, about nine tenths seen once. The sequenced material came from PBMCs. The receptors derive from a young man in good health and CMV-seronegative. Each CDR3 is given without its conserved first and last residue. Only some rows state a clone size, as once, few, many or a class for expanded clones.

V	J	size	CDR3
TRBV4-1	TRBJ2-3	-	ASSRAGVTDTQY
TRBV10-3	TRBJ2-7	-	AISDTLGDRAYEQY
TRBV9	TRBJ1-3	-	ASSVSEPGNTIY
TRBV7-2	TRBJ1-3	few	ASSLNGRGNTIY
TRBV10-1	TRBJ2-7	-	ASSAPGLSEQY
TRBV11-2	TRBJ2-2	-	ASSLTVSNTGELF
TRBV30	TRBJ1-5	-	AWSVAGPQPQH
TRBV14	TRBJ1-2	-	ASSQGQGINYGYT
TRBV27	TRBJ1-2	-	ASSPGGGGYT
TRBV14	TRBJ2-1	-	ASSPRGWNEQF
TRBV30	TRBJ1-1	few	ILSRDRVFPKLNPEAF
TRBV4-3	TRBJ1-5	-	ASSHFTGGQPQH